Below are 9 T cell receptor beta chains sequenced from a single sample in a study of post-analysis software for immune sequencing data. Study outcomes and limitations: Among five TRBV segments more frequent in patients than controls were TRBV5-6, TRBV5-1 and TRBV20-1.

What these receptors recognize is not known. Sequencing libraries made from TCR beta cDNA carried unique molecular identifiers. MiXCR, run by TCRdb on the PCR reads, gives a single entry per CDR3 protein. The sample lists 700,000 to 900,000 distinct CDR3 sequences, under 60% occurring once. Source material: blood. These receptors came from a girl aged 10 to 17 with multiple sclerosis.

This clonotype was seen only a few times. This sequence joins TRBV12-3 or TRBV12-4 and TRBJ1-2; D not certain. The CDR3 extends over 14 amino acids. The V end was cut by 5 bases, the J end by 4 bases, with 14 bases between. DNA of the CDR3: TGTGCCAGCAGTCCCCCCGAGTTGGGCTATGGCTACACCTTC. It specifies CASSPPELGYGYTF.

This clonotype was counted only a few times. The chain combines TRBV28 with TRBJ1-5, with D possibly matching TRBD1 (5 bases). Germline values: CDR1 MDHEN, CDR2 SYDVKM. Trimming removed 2 bases at V and 9 bases at J, with 11 bases between. The CDR3 is 13 amino acids. The CDR3 region is CASSLRGYRPQHF. CDR3 DNA: TGTGCCAGCAGTTTAAGGGGTTATCGGCCCCAGCATTTT. The entire variable domain, with the rest obtained from reference TRBV28 and TRBJ1-5, is as follows: DVKVTQSSRYLVKRTGEKVFLECVQDMDHENMFWYRQDPGLGLRLIYFSYDVKMKEKGDIPEGYSVSREKKERFSLILESASTNQTSMYLCASSLRGYRPQHFGDGTRLSIL.

This sequence joins TRBV28 and TRBJ2-1; 13 nucleotides line up with TRBD2. The length of the CDR3 is 16 residues. The ends lost 2 bases at V and 7 bases at J; junction bases unmatched: 5. Germline V gives CDR1 MDHEN, CDR2 SYDVKM. The DNA of the CDR3 is TGTGCCAGCAGTTTACTAGGACTAGCGGGAGCGAATGAGCAGTTCTTC. Its translation: CASSLLGLAGANEQFF.

This clonotype has just one count. This chain links TRBV5-5 with TRBJ2-5, with D possibly matching TRBD1 (6 bases). Trimming removed 1 base at V and 11 bases at J, with 18 bases between. There are 14 residues in the CDR3. Germline assignment: CDR1 SGHKS and CDR2 YYEKEE (reference sequence). CDR3 nucleotides: TGTGCCAGCAGCTTGCAGGGGCTGGAAGGGGAGCAGTACTTC. This encodes CASSLQGLEGEQYF.

This chain joins TRBV7-2 and TRBJ1-4, with 8 bases fitting TRBD1. V was pared by 4 bases and J by 8 bases, with 12 bases of the junction left unmatched. The CDR3 is 16 amino acids. Germline CDR1 SGHTA, CDR2 FQGNSA. The CDR3, as DNA: TGTGCCAGCAGCTCCAGCCAGGGGGCGTTACGGGAAAAACTGTTTTTT. Protein: CASSSSQGALREKLFF.

The chain uses TRBV9 and TRBJ2-5; unclear D gene. The V end was cut by 0 bases, the J end by 5 bases, with 20 bases between. The CDR3 is 17 amino acids. The germline V gene has CDR1 SGDLS and CDR2 YYNGEE. CDR3: CASSVGTGSVQEETQYF. CDR3 nucleotides: TGTGCCAGCAGCGTAGGCACCGGGTCGGTCCAGGAGGAGACCCAGTACTTC.

This chain uses TRBV7-2 with TRBJ1-2, with D uncertain. From germline, CDR1 is SGHTA and CDR2 FQGNSA. This CDR3 spans 13 amino acids. Trimming removed 1 base from V and 3 bases from J, with 6 bases in between. The CDR3 reads CASSLETDYGYTF. CDR3 nucleotides: TGTGCCAGCAGCTTAGAAACAGACTATGGCTACACCTTC.

The chain couples TRBV6-2 or TRBV6-3 to TRBJ2-1; TRBD2 matches at 8 bases. CDR3 length equals 18 residues. Germline V gene data show CDR1 as MNHEY and CDR2 as SVGEGT. V lost 5 bases and J lost 6; bases outside the gene matches: 18. The chain's CDR3 is CASSPERELLPPTNEQFF. Written as DNA, the CDR3 is TGTGCCAGCAGTCCAGAGCGGGAGCTTCTTCCTCCGACCAATGAGCAGTTCTTC.

This clonotype was found a few times. This chain connects TRBV10-3 to TRBJ2-3, with D possibly matching TRBD2 (6 bases). Trimming shortened V by 7 bases and J by 0 bases, and 8 bases separated the two germline ends. The CDR3 totals 13 residues. The germline V gene encodes CDR1 ENHRY and CDR2 SYGVKD. This CDR3 reads CAIMSGSTDTQYF. The CDR3 nucleotides are TGTGCCATCATGAGCGGGAGCACAGATACGCAGTATTTT.